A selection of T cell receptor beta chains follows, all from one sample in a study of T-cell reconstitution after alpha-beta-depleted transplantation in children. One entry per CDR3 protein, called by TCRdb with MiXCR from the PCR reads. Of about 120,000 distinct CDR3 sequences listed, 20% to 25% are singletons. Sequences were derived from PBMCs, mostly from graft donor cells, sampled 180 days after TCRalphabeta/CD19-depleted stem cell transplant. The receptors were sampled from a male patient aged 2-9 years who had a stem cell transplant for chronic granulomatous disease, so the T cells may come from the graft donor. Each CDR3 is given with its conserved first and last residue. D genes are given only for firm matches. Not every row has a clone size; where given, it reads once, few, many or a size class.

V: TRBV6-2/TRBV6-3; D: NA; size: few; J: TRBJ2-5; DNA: TGTGCCAGCAGTTACTCGGAAAGTAGCGTTTGGGGGACCCAGTACTTC; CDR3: CASSYSESSVWGTQYF
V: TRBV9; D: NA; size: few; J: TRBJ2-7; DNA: TGTGCCAGCAGCCGGGAGCCGACAGGGATAGGAGAGCAGTACTTC; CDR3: CASSREPTGIGEQYF
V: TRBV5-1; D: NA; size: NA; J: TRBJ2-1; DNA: TGCGCCAGCAGCAGCGAGCCCCATTCCTACAATGAGCAGTTCTTC; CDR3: CASSSEPHSYNEQFF
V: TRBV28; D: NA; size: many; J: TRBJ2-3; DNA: TGTGCCAGCGTCGCAGGGGGCACAGATACGCAGTATTTT; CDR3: CASVAGGTDTQYF
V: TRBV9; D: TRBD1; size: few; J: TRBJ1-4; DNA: TGTGCCAGCAGCGTAGGCGGGACAGGAGAAAAACTGTTTTTT; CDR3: CASSVGGTGEKLFF
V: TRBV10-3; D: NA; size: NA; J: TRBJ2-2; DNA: TGTGCCATCAGTGACCTCTCCGGGGAGCTGTTTTTT; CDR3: CAISDLSGELFF
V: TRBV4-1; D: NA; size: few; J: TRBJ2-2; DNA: TGCGCCAGCAGCCAGATGACCGGGGAGCTGTTTTTT; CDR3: CASSQMTGELFF
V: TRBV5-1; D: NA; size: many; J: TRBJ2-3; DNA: TGCGCCAGCAGCTTGCCCCTACAGAAGGGGGGAGATACGCAGTATTTT; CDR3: CASSLPLQKGGDTQYF
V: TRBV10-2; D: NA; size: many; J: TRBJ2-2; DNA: TGCGCCAGTGGATTGGTGGGAACCGGGGAGCTGTTTTTT; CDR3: CASGLVGTGELFF
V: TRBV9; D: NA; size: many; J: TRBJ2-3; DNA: TGTGCCAGCAGCGGAGGGAGCACAGATACGCAGTATTTT; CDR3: CASSGGSTDTQYF
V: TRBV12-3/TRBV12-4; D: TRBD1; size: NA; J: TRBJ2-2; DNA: TGTGCCAGCAGCCAGACAGGGGGCTTTGGCGGGGAGCTGTTTTTT; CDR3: CASSQTGGFGGELFF
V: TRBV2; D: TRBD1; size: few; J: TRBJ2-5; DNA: TGTGCCAGCAGTCCGGACAGGGTCGAGACCCAGTACTTC; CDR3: CASSPDRVETQYF
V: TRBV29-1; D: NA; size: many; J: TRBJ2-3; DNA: TGCAGCTCGAGGGCAGATACGCAGTATTTT; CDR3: CSSRADTQYF
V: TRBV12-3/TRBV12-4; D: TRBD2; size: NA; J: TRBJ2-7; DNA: TGTGCCAGCAGTTTTGTCGGTATTGCTAGCGGGAGGGCCTTCTACGAGCAGTACTTC; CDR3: CASSFVGIASGRAFYEQYF
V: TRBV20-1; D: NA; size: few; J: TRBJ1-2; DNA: TGCAGTGCTAAAAATAACGGGGCCACACGCTATGGCTACACCTTC; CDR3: CSAKNNGATRYGYTF
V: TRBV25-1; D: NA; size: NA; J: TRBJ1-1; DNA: TGTGCCAGCAGTGCCCAGGTCACTGAAGCTTTCTTT; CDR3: CASSAQVTEAFF
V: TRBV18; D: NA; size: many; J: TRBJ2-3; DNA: TGTGCCAGCTCTGCGGGTGGCACAGATACGCAGTATTTT; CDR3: CASSAGGTDTQYF
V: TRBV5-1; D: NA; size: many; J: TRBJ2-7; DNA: TGCGCCAGCAGCTCGGCTGTCGAGCAGTACTTC; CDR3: CASSSAVEQYF
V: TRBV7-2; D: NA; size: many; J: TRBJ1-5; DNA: TGTGCCAGCAGCTTAGGCAGGGCCGTCCATCAGCCCCAGCATTTT; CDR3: CASSLGRAVHQPQHF
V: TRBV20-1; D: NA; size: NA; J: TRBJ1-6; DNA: TGCAGTGCTAGAGATTCGGGGGGACCCCTCCACTTT; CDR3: CSARDSGGPLHF
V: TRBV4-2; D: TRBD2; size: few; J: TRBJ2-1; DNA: TGTGCCAGCAGCCCGGGACTAGGTTACAATGAGCAGTTCTTC; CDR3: CASSPGLGYNEQFF
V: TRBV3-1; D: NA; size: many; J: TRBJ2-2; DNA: TGTGCCAGCAGTCGTATCGGGGGCCAGAACACCGGGGAGCTGTTTTTT; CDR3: CASSRIGGQNTGELFF
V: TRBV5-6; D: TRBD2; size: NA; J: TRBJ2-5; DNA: TGTGCCAGCAGCTTACTCCTAGCGGTGGGGGAGACCCAGTACTTC; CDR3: CASSLLLAVGETQYF
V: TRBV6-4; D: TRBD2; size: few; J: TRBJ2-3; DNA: TGTGCCAGCAGTGACAGTGCTAGCGGCAGCACAGATACGCAGTATTTT; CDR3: CASSDSASGSTDTQYF
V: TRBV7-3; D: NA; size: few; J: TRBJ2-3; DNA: TGTGCCAGCAGCGAGGACGGACGGATCTTTAGAGATACGCAGTATTTT; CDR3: CASSEDGRIFRDTQYF
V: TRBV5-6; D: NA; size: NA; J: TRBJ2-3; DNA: TGTGCCAGCAGCTTTACAGGCCGGAGGTACACAGATACGCAGTATTTT; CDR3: CASSFTGRRYTDTQYF
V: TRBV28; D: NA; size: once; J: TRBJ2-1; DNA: TGTGCCAGCAGTTTCGGGAGTTCCTACAATGAGCAGTTCTTC; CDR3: CASSFGSSYNEQFF
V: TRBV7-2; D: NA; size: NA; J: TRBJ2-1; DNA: TGTGCCAGTACCCGGGAGCGGAACAATAAGCAGTTCTTC; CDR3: CASTRERNNKQFF
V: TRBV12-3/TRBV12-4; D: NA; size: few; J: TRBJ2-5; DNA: TGTGCCGGAGCCCGGGACCCTTGGGAGACCCAGTACTTC; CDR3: CAGARDPWETQYF
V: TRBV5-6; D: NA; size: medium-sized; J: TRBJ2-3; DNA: TGTGCCAGCCGTCCTATCCTGATGCAGACAGATACGCAGTATTTT; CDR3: CASRPILMQTDTQYF
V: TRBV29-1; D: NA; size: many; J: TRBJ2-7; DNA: TGCAGCGTTGAAGGACGGACAGCCCGGGGCTCCTACGAGCAGTACTTC; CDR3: CSVEGRTARGSYEQYF
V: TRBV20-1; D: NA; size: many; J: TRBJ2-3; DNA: TGCAGTGCTAGAGTACCGTGGACACGCACAGATACGCAGTATTTT; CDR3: CSARVPWTRTDTQYF
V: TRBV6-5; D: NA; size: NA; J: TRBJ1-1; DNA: TGTGCCAGCAGTTACCGGGCGGTCACTGAAGCTTTCTTT; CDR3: CASSYRAVTEAFF
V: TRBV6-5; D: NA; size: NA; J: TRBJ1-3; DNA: TGTGCCAGCAGTTACAGGCCCGCATCTGGAAACACCATATATTTT; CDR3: CASSYRPASGNTIYF
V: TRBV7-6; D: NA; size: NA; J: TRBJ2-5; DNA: TGTGCCAGCAGACCCCTGAGTGGGGAGACCCAGTACTTC; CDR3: CASRPLSGETQYF
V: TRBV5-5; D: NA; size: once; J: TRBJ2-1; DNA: TGTGCCAGCAGCTTGGAGGTAAACAATGAGCAGTTCTTC; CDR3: CASSLEVNNEQFF
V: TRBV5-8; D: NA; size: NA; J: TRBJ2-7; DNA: TGTGCCAGCAGCTTGGCCGCGGGCGTCCGCTCCTACGAGCAGTACTTC; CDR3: CASSLAAGVRSYEQYF
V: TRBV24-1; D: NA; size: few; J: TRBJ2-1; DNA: TGTGCCACCAGTGATTTGCAGGCTGGGCGGTACAATGAGCAGTTCTTC; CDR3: CATSDLQAGRYNEQFF
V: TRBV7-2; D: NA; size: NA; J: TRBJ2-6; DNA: TGTGCCAGCAGCCGTACTCGGTCTGGGGCCAACGTCCTGACTTTC; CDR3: CASSRTRSGANVLTF
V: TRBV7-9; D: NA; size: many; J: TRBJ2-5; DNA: TGTGCCAGCAGCTTAGCGCCCGCAGAGACCCAGTACTTC; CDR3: CASSLAPAETQYF